The 32 T cell receptor beta chains reported below all come from one sample, sequenced in a study of T cell responses to AZD1222 COVID-19 vaccine. Sequencing was performed with immunoSEQ multiplex PCR; in TCRdb, only in-frame clones are kept and a portion is missing. The sample lists 150,000 or so clones; more than 85% were seen once. The source material was peripheral blood, sampled 28 days after the second AZD1222 dose. The receptor source for this set is an adult who received the AZD1222 COVID-19 vaccine.

This chain connects TRBV5-4 to TRBJ2-1; 8 bases fit TRBD2. V trimming: 4 bases; J trimming: 3 bases; junction bases outside the gene matches: 9. The CDR3 extends over 16 amino acids. Germline V gene data show CDR1 as SGHNT and CDR2 as YYREEE (reference sequence). CDR3: CASSATGTRNYNEQFF. The CDR3 nucleotides are TGTGCCAGCAGCGCGACCGGGACTAGGAACTACAATGAGCAGTTCTTC.

The V and J genes are TRBV6-5 and TRBJ2-7; D may be TRBD1 or TRBD2 (6 bases each). Germline CDR1 is MNHEY and CDR2 is SVGAGI. The CDR3 length is 15 residues. The V end was cut by 7 bases, the J end by 0 bases, with 16 bases between. CDR3 DNA sequence: TGTGCCAGCAAGAAAGGGGGGCCCCTCTCCTACGAGCAGTACTTC. It codes for CASKKGGPLSYEQYF.

The chain is built from TRBV7-9 and TRBJ2-2; D remains unclear. Between the trimmed V and J ends, which lost 0 bases and 3 bases, there was a span of 5 bases. The CDR3 loop spans 14 amino acids. Germline V gives CDR1 SEHNR, CDR2 FQNEAQ (reference sequence). Here the CDR3 DNA reads TGTGCCAGCAGCTTAGCTGGGGACACCGGGGAGCTGTTTTTT. Protein: CASSLAGDTGELFF.

J is TRBJ2-3 and V is TRBV6-5, with D possibly matching TRBD2 (5 bases). V shed 2 bases and J shed 0 bases, with 9 bases lying between them. Germline assignment: CDR1 MNHEY and CDR2 SVGAGI. This CDR3 has 15 amino acids. The CDR3 sequence: CASSYGPGSTDTQYF. For the CDR3, the DNA is TGTGCCAGCAGTTACGGTCCGGGGAGCACAGATACGCAGTATTTT.

The rearrangement links TRBV28 to TRBJ2-1; D is unclear. With 2 bases removed from V and 1 base from J, the gap between germline ends came to 6 bases. Germline CDR1 MDHEN, CDR2 SYDVKM. This CDR3 spans 14 amino acids. The CDR3 sequence: CASSLDPSYNEQFF. Here the CDR3 DNA reads TGTGCCAGCAGTTTAGACCCGTCCTACAATGAGCAGTTCTTC.

The rearrangement joins TRBV7-3 to TRBJ1-2; possible D gene TRBD1, 6 bases. This CDR3 comprises 13 residues. V lost 4 bases, J lost 4 bases, and 10 bases lay in between. Germline V gene sequence: CDR1 SGHTA, CDR2 FQGTGA. CDR3 sequence reads: CASSSQGSYGYTF. The CDR3 DNA is TGTGCCAGCAGCTCCCAGGGGTCCTATGGCTACACCTTC.

The chain is built from TRBV27 and TRBJ2-7; 7 positions agree with TRBD2. The CDR3 is 14 residues long. The germline V gene has CDR1 MNHEY and CDR2 SMNVEV (reference sequence). V lost 6 bases and J lost 0; bases outside the gene matches: 5. The CDR3 bases are TGTGCCAGCAGCCTAGCGGTAAGCTCCTACGAGCAGTACTTC. The encoded protein is CASSLAVSSYEQYF.

The chain couples TRBV7-2 to TRBJ2-1; either TRBD1 or TRBD2 may supply D (5 bases each). Germline CDR1 SGHTA, CDR2 FQGNSA. V gave up 6 bases and J gave up 5 bases, with 17 bases separating them. The CDR3 covers 15 residues. CDR3 DNA: TGTGCCAGCAGTTCCAGGGAGAATGGGGACAATGAGCAGTTCTTC. It is translated as CASSSRENGDNEQFF.

CDR3 bases: TGTGCCAGCAGTAAGGGAGCACAGTCCACAGATACGCAGTATTTT. It specifies CASSKGAQSTDTQYF. This sequence joins TRBV5-8 and TRBJ2-3; possibly TRBD2 for D (5 bases). Between the trimmed V and J ends, which lost 5 bases and 2 bases, there was a span of 15 bases. CDR1 SGHTS and CDR2 YDEGEE come from the germline V gene. The length of the CDR3 is 15 residues. The full variable domain, completed using reference TRBV5-8 and TRBJ2-3, is EAGVTQSPTHLIKTRGQQATLRCSPISGHTSVYWYQQALGLGLQFLLWYDEGEERNRGNFPPRFSGRQFPNYSSELNVNALELEDSALYLCASSKGAQSTDTQYFGPGTRLTVL.

V usage is TRBV6-2 or TRBV6-3 and J usage is TRBJ2-7; tentative D call: TRBD2 (7 bases). Deletions cut 2 bases from V and 3 bases from J, with 20 bases between. Per germline, CDR1 MNHEY and CDR2 SVGEGT. The CDR3 is 17 residues long. CDR3 DNA sequence: TGTGCCAGCAGTTACCCGAGCAGGGGCGGGAGCCACTACGAGCAGTACTTC. It specifies CASSYPSRGGSHYEQYF.

This clone was picked up a small number of times. The chain is built from TRBV18 and TRBJ1-5; 9 bases map to TRBD1. Germline V gene lookup returns CDR1 KGHSH and CDR2 LQKENI. V lost 6 bases, J lost 2 bases, and 8 bases stayed unmatched. CDR3 length: 16 residues. CDR3 DNA sequence: TGTGCCAGCTCCCCTTCGGACAGGGGCGGCAATCAGCCCCAGCATTTT. Translation: CASSPSDRGGNQPQHF.

The chain joins TRBV6-1 to TRBJ1-5, with D possibly TRBD1 on 6 matching bases. The V end was cut by 1 base, the J end by 3 bases, with 10 bases between. This CDR3 is built from 15 residues. CDR1 MNHNS and CDR2 SASEGT come from the germline V gene. The CDR3 coding sequence is TGTGCCAGCAGTGAAGGGACAGTAATCAATCAGCCCCAGCATTTT. Residues: CASSEGTVINQPQHF.

This chain links TRBV7-2 with TRBJ1-3, with TRBD1 as a possible D gene (6 bases). Trimming stripped 2 bases from V and 2 bases from J, with 10 bases between. Germline CDR1 and CDR2: SGHTA and FQGNSA. This CDR3 is built from 15 residues. Here the CDR3 reads CASSLSRGAGNTIYF. The CDR3 nucleotides are TGTGCCAGCAGCTTATCCAGGGGAGCTGGAAACACCATATATTTT.

This clone was detected only once. The gene calls are TRBV19 and TRBJ2-7, with D perhaps matching TRBD2 (6 bases). This CDR3 is 15 amino acids long. Trimming removed 4 bases from V and 3 bases from J, with 16 bases in between. CDR1 and CDR2 from the germline V gene are LNHDA and SQIVND (reference sequence). The CDR3 here is CASSTRRELGYEQYF. CDR3 nucleotide sequence: TGTGCCAGTAGTACCCGACGGGAGCTTGGCTACGAGCAGTACTTC.

V and J are TRBV7-9 and TRBJ2-2; unclear D gene. Trimming stripped 0 bases from V and 6 bases from J, with 5 bases between. Per germline, CDR1 SEHNR and CDR2 FQNEAQ (reference sequence). CDR3 length: 13 residues. CDR3 protein: CASSLALAGELFF. CDR3 in DNA: TGTGCCAGCAGCTTAGCCCTAGCCGGGGAGCTGTTTTTT.

The chain uses TRBV2 and TRBJ2-7; tentatively, D is TRBD1 (6 bases). CDR1 and CDR2 from the germline V gene are SNHLY and FYNNEI. The V end was cut by 5 bases, the J end by 0 bases, with 11 bases between. This CDR3 is 14 amino acids long. CDR3: CASSRTDHSYEQYF. CDR3 in DNA: TGTGCCAGCAGTCGGACAGACCACTCCTACGAGCAGTACTTC.

The chain is built from TRBV19 and TRBJ1-6; 9 bases align to TRBD1. Germline V gives CDR1 LNHDA, CDR2 SQIVND (reference sequence). The CDR3 extends over 15 amino acids. With V trimmed by 6 bases and J by 4 bases, 4 bases remained unmatched. This CDR3 reads CASRAGTGYNSPLHF. The CDR3 nucleotides read TGTGCCAGTAGGGCCGGGACAGGGTATAATTCACCCCTCCACTTT.

This rearrangement joins TRBV19 to TRBJ2-3; the match to TRBD1 covers 8 bases. Per the germline V gene, CDR1 is LNHDA and CDR2 is SQIVND (reference sequence). V was clipped by 5 bases and J by 2 bases; unmatched bases: 6. The CDR3 spans 15 residues. CDR3 in amino acids: CASSLGTGPTDTQYF. CDR3 bases: TGTGCCAGTAGTTTGGGGACAGGACCCACAGATACGCAGTATTTT.

The chain uses TRBV2 and TRBJ2-5; 7 bases fit TRBD1. V trimming: 0 bases; J trimming: 5 bases; junction bases outside the gene matches: 6. The CDR3 is made up of 15 amino acids. Germline V gene lookup returns CDR1 SNHLY and CDR2 FYNNEI. The CDR3 region is CASSEAQGGAETQYF. The CDR3 DNA reads as TGTGCCAGCAGTGAAGCGCAAGGGGGCGCTGAGACCCAGTACTTC.

This chain joins TRBV11-2 and TRBJ1-4; D call uncertain. With 5 bases removed from V and 3 bases from J, the gap between germline ends came to 16 bases. The germline V gene encodes CDR1 SGHAT and CDR2 FQNNGV. CDR3 size: 16 residues. The CDR3 here is CASSPGRIWANEKLFF. The CDR3 bases are TGTGCCAGCAGCCCTGGACGTATTTGGGCTAATGAAAAACTGTTTTTT.

The sample holds one count of this clone. CDR3 sequence: CASSYSMGAGDEQYF. The CDR3 DNA sequence: TGTGCCAGCAGTTACTCGATGGGAGCGGGGGACGAGCAGTACTTC. The chain carries TRBV6-2 or TRBV6-3 and TRBJ2-7, with 8 bases matching TRBD2. CDR1 MNHEY and CDR2 SVGEGT come from the germline V gene. The CDR3 totals 15 residues. V trimming: 0 bases; J trimming: 5 bases; junction bases outside the gene matches: 6.

The CDR3 spells CASRLAGGETQYF. The CDR3 DNA is TGTGCCAGCAGGCTAGCGGGTGGAGAGACCCAGTACTTC. The genes are TRBV6-5 and TRBJ2-5; 8 nucleotides agree with TRBD2. The CDR3 length is 13 residues. Germline V gene sequence: CDR1 MNHEY, CDR2 SVGAGI. The V and J ends lost 6 bases and 4 bases, in that order; junction bases with no gene match: 4.

The chain employs TRBV7-9 and TRBJ2-1; 11 nucleotides match TRBD2. This CDR3 has 17 amino acids. With V trimmed by 0 bases and J by 6 bases, 7 bases remained unmatched. Germline CDR1 SEHNR, CDR2 FQNEAQ (reference sequence). CDR3 sequence: CASSLAPTSGRFNEQFF. The DNA of the CDR3 is TGTGCCAGCAGCTTAGCCCCAACTAGCGGGAGATTCAATGAGCAGTTCTTC.

The chain employs TRBV20-1 and TRBJ1-6, with D maybe TRBD1 (6 bases). The germline V and J ends were trimmed by 3 bases and 0 bases, with 12 bases remaining between them. The CDR3 sequence is 16 residues long. Germline V lookup: CDR1 DFQATT, CDR2 SNEGSKA (reference sequence). CDR3 sequence reads: CSASLTGSSYNSPLHF. Written as DNA, the CDR3 is TGCAGTGCTAGTCTTACAGGGAGCTCCTATAATTCACCCCTCCACTTT.

The rearrangement joins TRBV7-3 to TRBJ2-1; perhaps TRBD1 as D (5 bases). The germline gives CDR1 SGHTA, CDR2 FQGTGA. This CDR3 comprises 15 residues. Trimming took 5 bases from V and 2 from J, leaving 13 bases between them. The CDR3 DNA follows: TGTGCCAGCAGCCCCCCAGGGATCCCCTACAATGAGCAGTTCTTC. It specifies CASSPPGIPYNEQFF.

In nucleotides, the CDR3 is TGTGCCACCAACGCAGGTTCTAGCAATCAGCCCCAGCATTTT. Encoded protein: CATNAGSSNQPQHF. J is TRBJ1-5 and V is TRBV15; no reliable D call. This CDR3 comprises 14 residues. Trimming removed 7 bases at V and 0 bases at J, with 10 bases between. Germline-derived CDR1 and CDR2 are LNHNV and YYDKDF (reference sequence).

The chain combines TRBV27 with TRBJ1-1, with a weak D call TRBD1 (6 bases). Trimming left V 6 bases short and J 5 bases short, with 16 bases between. CDR1 is MNHEY and CDR2 is SMNVEV in the germline V gene (reference sequence). This CDR3 contains 14 residues. The CDR3 protein is CASRWDTEGTEAFF. CDR3 bases: TGTGCCAGCAGATGGGACACGGAGGGGACTGAAGCTTTCTTT.

The chain joins TRBV2 to TRBJ2-2; D gene uncertain. Trimming removed 3 bases from V and 2 bases from J, with 7 bases in between. Germline V lookup: CDR1 SNHLY, CDR2 FYNNEI. The CDR3 is 14 residues long. The CDR3 sequence: CASSDGYNTGELFF. The CDR3, as DNA: TGTGCCAGCAGTGACGGATACAACACCGGGGAGCTGTTTTTT. Combining the CDR3 with reference TRBV2 and TRBJ2-2 gives the whole variable domain EPEVTQTPSHQVTQMGQEVILRCVPISNHLYFYWYRQILGQKVEFLVSFYNNEISEKSEIFDDQFSVERPDGSNFTLKIRSTKLEDSAMYFCASSDGYNTGELFFGEGSRLTVL.

The rearrangement joins TRBV6-5 to TRBJ1-2; 11 positions match TRBD1. The V gene end was trimmed by 6 bases and the J gene end by 8 bases; junction bases not matched to a gene: 11. The length of the CDR3 is 15 residues. Germline assignment: CDR1 MNHEY and CDR2 SVGAGI. CDR3 DNA sequence: TGTGCCAGCAGGCCATTTGGACAGGGGGCTGGGGGCTACACCTTC. It specifies CASRPFGQGAGGYTF.

J is TRBJ1-2 and V is TRBV28; D is ambiguous. The CDR3 length is 15 residues. Per the germline V gene, CDR1 is MDHEN and CDR2 is SYDVKM. Trimming left V 3 bases short and J 2 bases short, with 13 bases between. The CDR3 spells CASSFSPGLNYGYTF. The CDR3 coding sequence is TGTGCCAGCAGTTTCTCCCCTGGGTTGAACTATGGCTACACCTTC.

The chain carries TRBV7-9 and TRBJ2-7; D ambiguous. The length of the CDR3 is 15 residues. Germline values: CDR1 SEHNR, CDR2 FQNEAQ (reference sequence). V shed 1 base and J shed 5 bases, with 15 bases lying between them. CDR3 sequence: CASSLGGGRLNEQYF. The CDR3 DNA reads TGTGCCAGCAGCTTAGGGGGTGGACGACTCAACGAGCAGTACTTC.

This sequence joins TRBV19 and TRBJ1-5; tentative D call: TRBD1 (6 bases). Trimming took off 5 bases at V and 10 bases at J, with 9 bases between the two ends. This CDR3 is 11 amino acids long. The germline V gene has CDR1 LNHDA and CDR2 SQIVND (reference sequence). In nucleotides, the CDR3 is TGTGCCAGTAGTTTGACAGGCCCCCAGCATTTT. It codes for CASSLTGPQHF.